Each of the 21 T cell receptor beta chains below was sequenced from the same sample in a study of Ad26.COV2.S vaccination and SARS-CoV-2 variants. TCRdb keeps only in-frame clones here, not all; method: immunoSEQ multiplex PCR. The table records approximately 300,000 clones, around 81% of them present only once. The treatment is: around 19 received Ad26.COV2.S at low or high dose, single or two shots; roughly 5 received placebo; per-sample allocation not given. Day 63 after the first injection of vaccine or placebo was the sampling time. The sequences come from peripheral blood, collected in a trial of Ad26.COV2.S vaccine versus placebo. The receptors stem from a person between 18 and 65 years old who received the Ad26.COV2.S COVID-19 vaccine or a placebo.

The chain uses TRBV12-3 or TRBV12-4 and TRBJ1-4; 7 bases agree with TRBD1. CDR3 length: 13 amino acids. The trim removed 4 bases at V and 8 bases at J, leaving 4 bases unmatched. CDR3: CASSSQGREKLFF. In nucleotides, the CDR3 is TGTGCCAGCAGTTCACAGGGGAGGGAAAAACTGTTTTTT.

The rearrangement joins TRBV6-6 to TRBJ1-3, with 9 bases that match TRBD1. This CDR3 spans 16 amino acids. Germline-derived CDR1 and CDR2 are MNHNY and SVGAGI (reference sequence). With 5 bases clipped from V and 0 bases from J, the junction kept 5 bases outside the gene matches. The CDR3 region is CASSRDREYSGNTIYF. CDR3 bases: TGTGCCAGCAGTAGGGACAGGGAATACTCTGGAAACACCATATATTTT.

A few counts support this clone. The CDR3 sequence is CASSLSGTSEETQYF. CDR3 coding DNA: TGTGCCAGCAGCCTCTCCGGGACTAGCGAAGAGACCCAGTACTTC. The chain uses TRBV7-9 and TRBJ2-5; 10 positions match TRBD2. Trimming cost V 5 bases and J 3 bases; bases outside gene matches: 6. Germline values: CDR1 SEHNR, CDR2 FQNEAQ (reference sequence). This CDR3 comprises 15 residues.

The rearrangement links TRBV5-1 to TRBJ2-7; no reliable D call. The germline gives CDR1 SGHRS, CDR2 YFSETQ. The V gene lost 2 bases and the J gene lost 1 base, with 7 bases spanning the gap. This CDR3 comprises 13 residues. CDR3 nucleotide sequence: TGCGCCAGCAGCTTAGGAGAATCCTACGAGCAGTACTTC. This translates into CASSLGESYEQYF.

In this sample, this clone turned up once. This chain joins TRBV3-1 (or the pseudogene TRBV3-2) and TRBJ2-7; TRBD2 matches at 11 bases. Germline V gene sequence: CDR1 LGHDT, CDR2 YNNKEL (reference sequence). This CDR3 spans 17 amino acids. V shed 0 bases, J shed 0 bases, and the junction held 4 bases outside the gene matches. The DNA for the CDR3 is TGTGCCAGCAGCCAAGAAAAACTAGCGGGGGTCTCCTACGAGCAGTACTTC. Encoded protein: CASSQEKLAGVSYEQYF.

The V gene is TRBV29-1, the J gene TRBJ1-5; no reliable D call. The V end lost 4 bases, the J end lost 5 bases, and 9 bases lay between the germline ends. The CDR3 extends over 12 amino acids. Germline V gene sequence: CDR1 SQVTM, CDR2 ANQGSEA. The CDR3 bases are TGCAGCGTTGGGGAGGGAGATCAGCCCCAGCATTTT. Its translation: CSVGEGDQPQHF. The full variable domain, in which reference TRBV29-1 and TRBJ1-5 provide the parts outside the CDR3, is SAVISQKPSRDICQRGTSLTIQCQVDSQVTMMFWYRQQPGQSLTLIATANQGSEATYESGFVIDKFPISRPNLTFSTLTVSNMSPEDSSIYLCSVGEGDQPQHFGDGTRLSIL.

This sequence joins TRBV28 and TRBJ2-4; 8 bases are a match to TRBD1. Germline CDR1 is MDHEN and CDR2 is SYDVKM. The CDR3 contains 14 residues. V was pared by 3 bases and J by 8 bases, with 6 bases of the junction left unmatched. The CDR3 bases are TGTGCCAGCAGTTTTCGGGACAGGTGGGACATTCAGTACTTC. This encodes CASSFRDRWDIQYF.

This sequence joins TRBV4-2 and TRBJ2-5; D might be TRBD1 (6 bases). V gave up 0 bases and J gave up 5 bases, with 10 bases separating them. Germline CDR1 LGHNA, CDR2 YNFKEQ. The CDR3 totals 14 residues. The CDR3 loop is CASSQEGRGETQYF. CDR3 nucleotide sequence: TGTGCCAGCAGCCAAGAGGGCAGGGGCGAGACCCAGTACTTC.

V gene TRBV18 combines with J gene TRBJ2-7; 7 nucleotides line up with TRBD2. Germline CDR1 and CDR2: KGHSH and LQKENI. This CDR3 is built from 15 residues. The V segment lost 6 bases and the J segment 7 bases; nucleotides outside the gene matches: 15. The CDR3 sequence: CASSPGRGWSMEQYF. CDR3 in DNA: TGTGCCAGCTCCCCGGGGCGGGGGTGGAGTATGGAGCAGTACTTC.

The V gene is TRBV5-1, the J gene TRBJ2-2, with 7 bases that match TRBD1. Germline V gives CDR1 SGHRS, CDR2 YFSETQ. This CDR3 has 15 residues. J was trimmed by 1 base and V by 4 bases; bases with no gene match: 4. The CDR3 DNA is TGCGCCAGCAGCCCCGGGACAGTGAACACCGGGGAGCTGTTTTTT. Residues: CASSPGTVNTGELFF.

The chain is built from TRBV7-2 and TRBJ1-1; TRBD1 aligns across 9 bases. V shed 8 bases and J 4 bases; nucleotides not matched to a gene: 11. The CDR3 sequence is 15 residues long. Germline V CDR1 and CDR2: SGHTA, FQGNSA. CDR3 sequence (DNA): TGTGCCAGCCGAAGACAGGGGGTAAGTGGCACTGAAGCTTTCTTT. Amino acid sequence: CASRRQGVSGTEAFF.

The CDR3 spells CASSVAGAETQYF. DNA for the CDR3: TGTGCCAGCAGTGTAGCAGGGGCAGAGACCCAGTACTTC. The chain carries TRBV2 and TRBJ2-5, with a tentative D call TRBD1 (6 bases). Germline V lookup: CDR1 SNHLY, CDR2 FYNNEI. This CDR3 is 13 amino acids long. The V end lost 4 bases, the J end lost 4 bases, and 10 bases lay between the germline ends.

The J gene is TRBJ1-1, the V gene TRBV5-1, with D tentatively TRBD1 (5 bases). The CDR3 covers 15 residues. The V and J ends lost 3 bases and 3 bases respectively, with 15 bases between them. Germline CDR1 reads SGHRS; CDR2 reads YFSETQ. In nucleotides, the CDR3 is TGCGCCAGCAGCTGGGGGACCGGAGGGGACACTGAAGCTTTCTTT. This gives the protein CASSWGTGGDTEAFF. Looking up the rest from reference TRBV5-1 and TRBJ1-1 gives the full variable domain: KAGVTQTPRYLIKTRGQQVTLSCSPISGHRSVSWYQQTPGQGLQFLFEYFSETQRNKGNFPGRFSGRQFSNSRSEMNVSTLELGDSALYLCASSWGTGGDTEAFFGQGTRLTVV.

This chain uses TRBV23-1 with TRBJ1-5; D is unresolved. TRBV23-1 is an ORF for which the function is uncertain. Trimming took 0 bases from V and 3 from J, leaving 6 bases between them. The CDR3 loop spans 14 amino acids. CDR3 bases: TGCGCCAGCAGTCAATCCCGGGACAATCAGCCCCAGCATTTT. Protein sequence: CASSQSRDNQPQHF.

The chain is built from TRBV7-6 and TRBJ2-5, with unresolved D. CDR1 and CDR2 from the germline V gene are SGHVS and FNYEAQ. There are 14 residues in the CDR3. V was shortened by 2 bases and J by 5 bases, with 12 bases between the two germline ends. The CDR3 spells CASSLPSHGETQYF. Written as DNA, the CDR3 is TGTGCCAGCAGCTTACCTTCCCATGGGGAGACCCAGTACTTC.

The V and J genes are TRBV6-5 and TRBJ1-1; D unresolved. The CDR3 contains 15 residues. V was cut by 7 bases and J by 0 bases, with 15 bases left in between. CDR1 and CDR2 (germline): MNHEY, SVGAGI. The CDR3: CASTFGGIMNTEAFF. The CDR3 DNA sequence: TGTGCCAGCACCTTCGGCGGGATTATGAACACTGAAGCTTTCTTT.

The chain couples TRBV7-8 to TRBJ2-7; possibly TRBD1 for D (5 bases). Germline-derived CDR1 and CDR2 are SGHVS and FQNEAQ. The length of the CDR3 is 13 residues. V lost 7 bases and J lost 3, with 13 bases in between. The CDR3 region is CASTLGGHYEQYF. The CDR3 DNA reads as TGTGCCAGCACCCTGGGCGGACACTACGAGCAGTACTTC.

Only one count was recorded for this clone. The rearrangement uses TRBV12-3 or TRBV12-4 and TRBJ2-3; D unresolved. CDR3 length equals 12 residues. V was cut by 2 bases and J by 6 bases, with 6 bases left in between. As DNA, the CDR3 is TGTGCCAGCAGTTTAATGGGGGATACGCAGTATTTT. Amino acids: CASSLMGDTQYF.

The chain employs TRBV28 and TRBJ2-7; TRBD1 matches 10 bases. In germline, CDR1 is MDHEN, CDR2 SYDVKM. This CDR3 is 15 amino acids long. V dropped 2 bases and J dropped 3; count of bases not matched to a gene: 4. This chain's CDR3 is CASSLPGTGVYEQYF. The CDR3 DNA reads as TGTGCCAGCAGTTTACCCGGGACAGGGGTCTACGAGCAGTACTTC. The whole variable domain, filled in from reference TRBV28 and TRBJ2-7, reads DVKVTQSSRYLVKRTGEKVFLECVQDMDHENMFWYRQDPGLGLRLIYFSYDVKMKEKGDIPEGYSVSREKKERFSLILESASTNQTSMYLCASSLPGTGVYEQYFGPGTRLTVT.

This chain joins TRBV2 and TRBJ2-1; either TRBD1 or TRBD2 may supply D (5 bases each). V was pared by 7 bases and J by 9 bases, with 25 bases between. The CDR3 has 16 residues. Looked up from germline, CDR1 is SNHLY and CDR2 is FYNNEI. The CDR3 sequence: CASTRSGTLWDGEQFF. The CDR3 DNA reads TGTGCCAGCACAAGGTCAGGGACCCTTTGGGACGGTGAGCAGTTCTTC.

V is TRBV6-4 and J is TRBJ1-6, with D possibly matching TRBD1 (5 bases). CDR3 length: 14 residues. V was trimmed by 2 bases and J by 4 bases, leaving 6 bases between them. Germline-derived CDR1 and CDR2 are MRHNA and SNTAGT. The CDR3 DNA reads TGTGCCAGCAGTGACGGGGGTTATAATTCACCCCTCCACTTT. Residues: CASSDGGYNSPLHF.